The text below deals with one T cell receptor (beta chain). Its cognate antigen is unknown. The sample belongs to a study of PD-1 blockade in classical Hodgkin lymphoma. The study, taken as a whole, reports: CD4+ TCR diversity, unlike CD8+, rose significantly by C4D1. Complete responders possessed baseline diversity comparable to newly diagnosed patients. Excluded were patients who started nivolumab under 1 year after ASCT, a group that had lower diversity. The drivers behind the repertoire differences, possibly disease activity or prior therapy, remain undefined.

The patients all showed relapse after autologous stem cell transplantation, while their brentuximab vedotin exposure varied. The CDR3 contains 14 residues. Germline V lookup: CDR1 ENHRY, CDR2 SYGVKD. V was shortened by 0 bases and J by 4 bases, with 9 bases between the two germline ends. Data came from immunoSEQ multiplex PCR; TCRdb stores just in-frame clones and leaves some out. This sample yields about 26,000 clones, of which about four fifths are seen a single time; roughly 10% belongs to the top ten. The sample was peripheral blood mononuclear cells (PBMCs), taken before the second cycle of nivolumab. The genes are TRBV10-3 and TRBJ1-1, with D perhaps matching TRBD1 (5 bases). The TCR sequence derives from a human donor with classical Hodgkin lymphoma. Written as DNA, the CDR3 is TGTGCCATCAGTGAGTCAACCAGGGTCACTGAAGCTTTCTTT. Encoded protein: CAISESTRVTEAFF.